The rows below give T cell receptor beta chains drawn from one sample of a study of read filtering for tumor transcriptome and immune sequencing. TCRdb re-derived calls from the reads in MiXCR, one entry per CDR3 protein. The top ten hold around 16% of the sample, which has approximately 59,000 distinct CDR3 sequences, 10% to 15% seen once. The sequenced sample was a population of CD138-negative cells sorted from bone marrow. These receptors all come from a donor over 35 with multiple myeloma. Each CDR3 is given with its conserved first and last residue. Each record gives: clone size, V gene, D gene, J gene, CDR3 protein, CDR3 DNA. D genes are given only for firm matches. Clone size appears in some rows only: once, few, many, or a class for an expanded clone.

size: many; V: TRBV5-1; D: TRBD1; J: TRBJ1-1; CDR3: CASSVGQGTNTEAFF; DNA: TGCGCCAGCAGCGTGGGACAGGGGACGAACACTGAAGCTTTCTTT
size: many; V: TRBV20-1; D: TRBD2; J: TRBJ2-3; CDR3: CSALGTSEFTDTQYF; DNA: TGCAGTGCCCTGGGGACTAGCGAATTCACAGATACGCAGTATTTT
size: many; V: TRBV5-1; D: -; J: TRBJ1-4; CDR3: CASSLVAGEANEKLFF; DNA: TGCGCCAGCAGCTTGGTTGCAGGGGAGGCTAATGAAAAACTGTTTTTT
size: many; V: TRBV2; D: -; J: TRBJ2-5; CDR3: CASCREFGETQYF; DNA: TGTGCCAGCTGCAGGGAATTTGGAGAGACCCAGTACTTC
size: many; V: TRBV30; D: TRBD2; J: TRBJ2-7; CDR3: CAWSTGLAVYEQYF; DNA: TGTGCCTGGAGTACGGGACTAGCGGTCTACGAGCAGTACTTC
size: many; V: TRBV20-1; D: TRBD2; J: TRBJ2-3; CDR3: CSASAGGGTTTDTQYF; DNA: TGCAGTGCTAGTGCCGGCGGGGGAACGACCACAGATACGCAGTATTTT
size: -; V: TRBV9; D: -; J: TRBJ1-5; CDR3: CASSVDGDNQPQHF; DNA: TGTGCCAGCAGCGTTGACGGGGACAATCAGCCCCAGCATTTT
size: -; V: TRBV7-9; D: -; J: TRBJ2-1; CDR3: CASSVHDRSGKQFF; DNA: TGTGCCAGCAGCGTTCATGACAGGTCGGGAAAGCAGTTCTTC
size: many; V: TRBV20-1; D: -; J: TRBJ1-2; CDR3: CSARDELHGYTF; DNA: TGCAGTGCTAGAGATGAGCTCCATGGCTACACCTTC
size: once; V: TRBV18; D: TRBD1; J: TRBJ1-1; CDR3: CASNTGAGTEAFF; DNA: TGTGCCAGCAATACAGGGGCGGGCACTGAAGCTTTCTTT
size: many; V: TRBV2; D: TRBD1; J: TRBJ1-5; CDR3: CASSDRDRGNQPQHF; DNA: TGTGCCAGCAGTGACCGGGACAGGGGAAATCAGCCCCAGCATTTT
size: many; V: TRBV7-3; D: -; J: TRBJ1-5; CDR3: CASSFVSQPQHF; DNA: TGTGCCAGCAGCTTTGTTAGTCAGCCCCAGCATTTT
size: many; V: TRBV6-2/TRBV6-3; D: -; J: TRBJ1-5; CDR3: CASSPRSGPNQPQHF; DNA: TGTGCCAGCAGCCCACGGTCAGGCCCTAATCAGCCCCAGCATTTT
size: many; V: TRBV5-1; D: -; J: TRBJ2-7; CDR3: CASSSTPPGAGLRGEQYF; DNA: TGCGCCAGCAGCTCAACACCTCCAGGTGCGGGACTTCGTGGGGAGCAGTACTTC
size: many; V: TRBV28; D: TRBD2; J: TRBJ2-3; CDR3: CASSLASGGLTDTQYF; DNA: TGTGCCAGCAGTTTGGCAAGCGGGGGTCTAACGGATACGCAGTATTTT
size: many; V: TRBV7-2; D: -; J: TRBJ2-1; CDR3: CASSLAQGRNEQFF; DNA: TGTGCCAGCAGCTTAGCGCAGGGGAGGAATGAGCAGTTCTTC
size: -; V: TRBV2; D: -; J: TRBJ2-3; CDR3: CASTKGTDTQYF; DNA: TGTGCCAGCACTAAGGGGACAGATACGCAGTATTTT
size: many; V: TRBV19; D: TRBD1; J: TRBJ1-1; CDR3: CATGQGSLGTEAFF; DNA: TGTGCCACGGGACAGGGTTCCCTGGGTACTGAAGCTTTCTTT
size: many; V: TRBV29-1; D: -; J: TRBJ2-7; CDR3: CSVAGAGKAYEQYF; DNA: TGCAGCGTTGCCGGGGCGGGGAAAGCCTACGAGCAGTACTTC
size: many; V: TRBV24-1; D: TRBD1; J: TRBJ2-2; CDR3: CATRDTGVNTGELFF; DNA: TGTGCCACCCGGGACACAGGGGTGAACACCGGGGAGCTGTTTTTT
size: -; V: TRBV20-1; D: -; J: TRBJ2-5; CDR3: CSAKRRNQETQYF; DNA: TGCAGTGCTAAAAGGCGGAACCAAGAGACCCAGTACTTC
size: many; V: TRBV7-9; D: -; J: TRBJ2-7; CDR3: CASSLAQGEQYF; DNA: TGTGCCAGCAGCTTAGCCCAGGGAGAGCAGTACTTC
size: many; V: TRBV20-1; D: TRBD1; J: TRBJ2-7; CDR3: CSARGGTGNSYEQYF; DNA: TGCAGTGCTAGAGGGGGGACAGGGAATTCCTACGAGCAGTACTTC
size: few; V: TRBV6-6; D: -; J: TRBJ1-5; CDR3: CASSYRGGSYQPQHF; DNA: TGTGCCAGCAGTTACAGGGGGGGGAGCTATCAGCCCCAGCATTTT
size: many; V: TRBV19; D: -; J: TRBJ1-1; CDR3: CASSIGQGRMNTEAFF; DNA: TGTGCCAGTAGTATAGGGCAGGGCAGGATGAACACTGAAGCTTTCTTT
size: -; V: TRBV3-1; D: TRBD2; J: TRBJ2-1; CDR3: CASSPGPPGGLEQFF; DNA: TGTGCCAGCAGCCCTGGACCACCGGGGGGTCTGGAGCAGTTCTTC
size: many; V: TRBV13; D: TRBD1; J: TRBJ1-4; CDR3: CASSTYRGGIEKLFF; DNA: TGTGCCAGCAGCACGTACAGGGGAGGGATTGAAAAACTGTTTTTT
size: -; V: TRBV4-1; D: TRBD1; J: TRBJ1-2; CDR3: CASSQAGTGIEYYGYTF; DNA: TGCGCCAGCAGCCAAGCCGGGACAGGGATCGAGTACTATGGCTACACCTTC
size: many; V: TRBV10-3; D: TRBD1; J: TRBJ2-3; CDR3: CAIREGQGDTQYF; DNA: TGTGCCATCAGGGAAGGACAGGGGGATACGCAGTATTTT
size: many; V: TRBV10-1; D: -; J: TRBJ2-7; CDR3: CASSSSGRMNEQYF; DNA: TGCGCCAGCTCCAGTAGCGGCAGAATGAACGAGCAGTACTTC
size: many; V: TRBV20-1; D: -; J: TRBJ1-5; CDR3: CSARNRFNQPQHF; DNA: TGCAGTGCTAGAAACAGGTTCAATCAGCCCCAGCATTTT
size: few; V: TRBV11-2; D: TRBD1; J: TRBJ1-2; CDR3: CASSLTLSDRGPGYTF; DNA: TGTGCCAGCAGCTTAACCTTGTCGGACAGGGGGCCCGGCTACACCTTC
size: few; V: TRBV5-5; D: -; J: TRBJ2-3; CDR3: CASSSLSTDTQYF; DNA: TGTGCCAGCAGCTCTTTAAGCACAGATACGCAGTATTTT
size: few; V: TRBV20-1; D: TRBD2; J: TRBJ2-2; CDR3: CSAPSDASGGLNTGELFF; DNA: TGCAGTGCCCCCTCGGACGCTAGCGGGGGCTTGAACACCGGGGAGCTGTTTTTT
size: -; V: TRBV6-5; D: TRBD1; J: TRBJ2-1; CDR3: CASRTGKYEQFF; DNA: TGTGCCAGCCGGACAGGGAAGTATGAGCAGTTCTTC
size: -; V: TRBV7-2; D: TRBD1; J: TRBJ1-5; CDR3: CASSLTTGDQPQHF; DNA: TGTGCCAGCAGCTTAACGACAGGGGATCAGCCCCAGCATTTT
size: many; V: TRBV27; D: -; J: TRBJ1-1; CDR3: CASRDTGGTEAFF; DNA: TGTGCCAGCCGGGATACGGGGGGGACTGAAGCTTTCTTT
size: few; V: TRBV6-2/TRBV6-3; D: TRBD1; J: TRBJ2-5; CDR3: CASSYGPGQGEETQYF; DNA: TGTGCCAGCAGTTACGGACCGGGACAGGGTGAGGAGACCCAGTACTTC
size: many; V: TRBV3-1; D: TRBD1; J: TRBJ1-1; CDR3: CASSQSGQGGTEAFF; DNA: TGTGCCAGCAGCCAATCGGGACAGGGAGGCACTGAAGCTTTCTTT
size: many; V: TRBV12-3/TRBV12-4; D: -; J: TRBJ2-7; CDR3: CASSFIAGSPHEQYF; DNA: TGTGCCAGCAGTTTCATAGCAGGGTCACCCCACGAGCAGTACTTC
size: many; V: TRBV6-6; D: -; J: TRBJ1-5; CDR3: CASGVSQPQHF; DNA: TGTGCCAGCGGGGTGTCTCAGCCCCAGCATTTT
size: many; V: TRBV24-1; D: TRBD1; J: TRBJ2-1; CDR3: CAAGTGDFEQSF; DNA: TGTGCCGCCGGGACAGGGGATTTTGAGCAGTCCTTC
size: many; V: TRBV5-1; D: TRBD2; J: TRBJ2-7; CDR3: CASSSTSGGPYEQYF; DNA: TGCGCCAGCAGCTCAACTAGCGGGGGGCCTTACGAGCAGTACTTC
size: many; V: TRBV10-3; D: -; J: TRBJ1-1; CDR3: CAISETASEAFF; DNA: TGTGCCATCAGTGAGACGGCTTCTGAAGCTTTCTTT